The subject of this entry is one T cell receptor (beta chain). This sample is part of a study of OX40 agonist ivuxolimab in advanced cancers. Between the trimmed V and J ends, which lost 4 bases and 2 bases, there was a span of 13 bases. Germline CDR1 SGHTA, CDR2 FQGTGA. The CDR3 totals 15 residues. The assay was immunoSEQ multiplex PCR, and TCRdb's table has in-frame clones only and misses some. The sample consists of 60,000 to 90,000 clones, around 90% of them appearing once. The V call is TRBV7-3, the J call TRBJ2-3; a weak D match, TRBD2 (6 bases). Specimen: CD4+ or CD8+ T cells sorted from blood, collected in a trial of the OX40 agonist ivuxolimab. This receptor was taken from an adult with an advanced solid tumor such as melanoma, head and neck, liver or kidney cancer. The CDR3: CASSSGTGVTDTQYF. CDR3 nucleotides: TGTGCCAGCAGCTCAGGGACTGGCGTCACAGATACGCAGTATTTT. Full variable domain (remainder filled in from reference TRBV7-3 and TRBJ2-3): GAGVSQTPSNKVTEKGKYVELRCDPISGHTALYWYRQSLGQGPEFLIYFQGTGAADDSGLPNDRFFAVRPEGSVSTLKIQRTERGDSAVYLCASSSGTGVTDTQYFGPGTRLTVL.